This T cell receptor beta chain is drawn from a study of Ad26.COV2.S vaccination and SARS-CoV-2 variants. Study in general: The study gave Ad26.COV2.S intramuscularly, once or twice 56 days apart.

The assay was immunoSEQ multiplex PCR, and TCRdb's table has in-frame clones only and misses some. The profile shows 360,000 or so clones, around 86% of them singletons. Indicated treatment: around 19 received Ad26.COV2.S at low or high dose, single or two shots; roughly five received placebo; per-sample allocation not given. Collection of samples fell on day 63 after the first vaccine or placebo injection. This receptor was taken from a person aged 18-65 years who received the Ad26.COV2.S COVID-19 vaccine or a placebo. The sample in question was peripheral blood, obtained in a trial of Ad26.COV2.S vaccine versus placebo.

The CDR3 reads CASRLIAGINNEQFF. The DNA of the CDR3 is TGTGCCAGCAGACTTATAGCGGGGATTAACAATGAGCAGTTCTTC. V usage is TRBV27 and J usage is TRBJ2-1; 8 bases map to TRBD2. The V gene end was trimmed by 6 bases and the J gene end by 5 bases; junction bases not matched to a gene: 9. The CDR3 totals 15 residues. The germline gives CDR1 MNHEY, CDR2 SMNVEV (reference sequence).